There are a few counts of the clone carrying this T cell receptor (beta chain). In the original analysis: Construction of a distant-metastasis classifier for papillary thyroid cancer relied on CDR3 differences across clinicopathological groups. With MiXCR, TCRdb reprocessed the PCR reads. TCRdb assigned the V and J calls; the authors' analysis was not used. The sample includes over 25,000 clones, roughly 4.2% seen only once; the top ten take over 20%. The data were obtained in a study of metastatic and nonmetastatic thyroid tumors. No treatment of any kind had been given to any patient before thyroid surgery. The germline V gene encodes CDR1 MNHEY and CDR2 SMNVEV (reference sequence). CDR3 size: 15 residues. Losses at the gene ends were 4 bases for V and 1 base for J; bases not matched to a gene: 4.

The clonotype originates from a female donor with papillary thyroid cancer or a benign thyroid nodule (not recorded which). Some clones in this sample may be carry-over from other donors' samples. The source material was blood. The genes are TRBV27 and TRBJ2-3; 8 bases match TRBD2. CDR3 DNA sequence: TGTGCCAGCAGTTGGGTCGGGAGGGGCACAGATACGCAGTATTTT. Amino acid sequence: CASSWVGRGTDTQYF.